This T cell receptor (beta chain) was found in a study of sequential checkpoint blockade in melanoma. Treatment: randomized to nivolumab then ipilimumab (arm A) or the reverse (arm B). No patient had prior DNA-damaging chemotherapy. The CDR3 is 14 amino acids. V was cut by 3 bases and J by 2 bases, with 8 bases left in between. The germline V gene has CDR1 SGHAT and CDR2 FQDESV (reference sequence). This clone was picked up many times. What it recognizes is unknown. Method: immunoSEQ multiplex PCR; TCRdb's copy keeps in-frame clones and lacks some. Of some 5,100 clones detected, approximately 30% appear once; the ten largest clones hold about 20%. General observations from the study: Tumor T-cell fraction and clonality correlated with PD-L1 and CD8+ counts. For nivolumab-first patients, baseline tumor clonality was associated with response.

The chain combines TRBV11-1 with TRBJ2-1; tentative D call: TRBD1 (6 bases). Sequenced material: tumor tissue (inferred from file names), taken from a patient given nivolumab and ipilimumab in sequence. The source of this sequence is a human donor with melanoma. CDR3 in DNA: TGTGCCAGCAGCTTTAGGGGGACCTACAATGAGCAGTTCTTC. Amino acid sequence: CASSFRGTYNEQFF.